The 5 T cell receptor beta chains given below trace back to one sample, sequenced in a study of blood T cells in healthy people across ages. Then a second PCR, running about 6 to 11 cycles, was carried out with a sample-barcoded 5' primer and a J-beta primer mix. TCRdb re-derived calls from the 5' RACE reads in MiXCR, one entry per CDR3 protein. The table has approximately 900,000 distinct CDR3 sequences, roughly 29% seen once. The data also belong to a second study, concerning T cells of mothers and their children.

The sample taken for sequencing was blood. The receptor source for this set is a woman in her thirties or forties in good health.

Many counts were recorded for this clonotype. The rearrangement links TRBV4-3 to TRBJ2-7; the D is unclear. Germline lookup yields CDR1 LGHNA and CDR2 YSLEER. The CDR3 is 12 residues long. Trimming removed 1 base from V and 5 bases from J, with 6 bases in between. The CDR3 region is CASSQGSDEQYF. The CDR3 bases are TGCGCCAGCAGCCAAGGGTCCGACGAGCAGTACTTC.

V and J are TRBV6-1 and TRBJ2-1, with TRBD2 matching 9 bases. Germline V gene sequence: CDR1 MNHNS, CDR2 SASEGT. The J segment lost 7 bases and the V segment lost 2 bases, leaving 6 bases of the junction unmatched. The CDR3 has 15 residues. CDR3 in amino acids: CASSESISGGNEQFF. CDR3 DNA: TGTGCCAGCAGTGAAAGTATTAGCGGGGGAAATGAGCAGTTCTTC.

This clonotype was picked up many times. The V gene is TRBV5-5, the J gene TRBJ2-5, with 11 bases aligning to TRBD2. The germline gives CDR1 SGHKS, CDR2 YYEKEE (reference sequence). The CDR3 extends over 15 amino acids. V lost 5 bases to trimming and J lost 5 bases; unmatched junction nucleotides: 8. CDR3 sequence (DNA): TGTGCCAGCAGATCAACCGGGACTAGCGGTGAGACCCAGTACTTC. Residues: CASRSTGTSGETQYF.

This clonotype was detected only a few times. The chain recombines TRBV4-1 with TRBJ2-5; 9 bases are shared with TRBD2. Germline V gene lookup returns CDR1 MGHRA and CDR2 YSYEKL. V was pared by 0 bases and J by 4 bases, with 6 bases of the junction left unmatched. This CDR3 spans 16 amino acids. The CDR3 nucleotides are TGCGCCAGCAGCCAAGACGGAGCGGGGGGCGGAGAGACCCAGTACTTC. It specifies CASSQDGAGGGETQYF.

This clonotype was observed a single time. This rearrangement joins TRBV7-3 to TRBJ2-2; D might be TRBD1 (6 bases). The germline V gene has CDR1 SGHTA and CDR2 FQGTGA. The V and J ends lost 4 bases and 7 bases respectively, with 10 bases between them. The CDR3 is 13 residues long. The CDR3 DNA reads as TGTGCCAGCAGCTCCGGGGACATCGGGGAGCTGTTTTTT. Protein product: CASSSGDIGELFF.